The 20 T cell receptor beta chains below all came from one sample that was sequenced in a study of T cells in Graves' hyperthyroidism and ophthalmopathy. TCR beta CDR3 sequences were amplified from RNA transcripts. First-round RT-PCR targeting the TCR CDR3 was performed with the HTBI primer set. MiXCR, run by TCRdb on the multiplex PCR reads, gives a single entry per CDR3 protein. The table records around 620,000 distinct CDR3 sequences, 14% of them present only once. The material sequenced was blood. These receptor sequences come from a woman in her late teens or twenties with Graves' ophthalmopathy.

This clonotype was recorded at least ten times. CDR3 amino acids: CASSYSTAVVLAQRSTEAFF. DNA of the CDR3: TGTGCCAGCAGTTACTCGACGGCTGTTGTGCTGGCGCAGAGGAGCACTGAAGCTTTCTTT. The chain joins TRBV6-6 to TRBJ1-1, with D unclear. V was trimmed by 0 bases and J by 4 bases, leaving 27 bases between them. The CDR3 contains 20 residues. Germline V gives CDR1 MNHNY, CDR2 SVGAGI (reference sequence).

This chain uses TRBV14 with TRBJ2-7; D is ambiguous. This CDR3 is built from 13 residues. The V gene lost 1 base and the J gene lost 7 bases, with 11 bases spanning the gap. The germline gives CDR1 SGHDN, CDR2 FVKESK. CDR3 sequence (DNA): TGTGCCAGCAGCCAAGGGGTTTTTAGGGAGCAGTACTTC. The encoded protein is CASSQGVFREQYF.

This clonotype was counted only a few times. Possible read error: a much larger clone is one base away. The CDR3 DNA reads TGTGCCAGCAGTTTGGATGAGGGACTAGCGGGAGGAGGCGAGCCCAAAAACATTCAGTACTTC. This gives the protein CASSLDEGLAGGGEPKNIQYF. This chain joins TRBV12-3 or TRBV12-4 and TRBJ2-4, with 15 bases aligning to TRBD2. V was clipped by 3 bases and J by 2 bases; unmatched bases: 14. The CDR3 length is 21 residues.

The sample holds many counts of this clonotype. The chain couples TRBV7-9 to TRBJ2-7; a weak D match, TRBD1 (5 bases). This CDR3 spans 11 amino acids. Germline assignment: CDR1 SEHNR and CDR2 FQNEAQ (reference sequence). V lost 4 bases, J lost 9 bases, and 10 bases lay in between. The CDR3 DNA follows: TGTGCCAGCAGCTCTCAGGGTGCGCAGTACTTC. It codes for CASSSQGAQYF.

This clonotype was observed at least ten times. V and J are TRBV6-1 and TRBJ1-5; TRBD1 aligns across 7 bases. The CDR3 contains 15 residues. Germline V lookup: CDR1 MNHNS, CDR2 SASEGT. The V gene end was trimmed by 4 bases and the J gene end by 1 base; junction bases not matched to a gene: 4. For the CDR3, the DNA is TGTGCCAGCAGTGTCCAGGGGGTAAGCAATCAGCCCCAGCATTTT. This codes for CASSVQGVSNQPQHF.

This sequence joins TRBV7-9 and TRBJ1-4; unclear D gene. The V end was cut by 2 bases, the J end by 7 bases, with 14 bases between. CDR3 length: 15 amino acids. Per germline, CDR1 SEHNR and CDR2 FQNEAQ (reference sequence). CDR3 sequence: CASSLSFLRGEKLFF. The DNA of the CDR3 is TGTGCCAGCAGCTTATCATTCTTGAGAGGTGAAAAACTGTTTTTT.

The chain uses TRBV12-3 or TRBV12-4 and TRBJ2-1, with TRBD2 identical over 8 bases. The J segment lost 3 bases and the V segment lost 3 bases, leaving 7 bases of the junction unmatched. The CDR3 is 16 residues long. CDR3 DNA sequence: TGTGCCAGCAGTTTCAGTAGCGGGAACTTCTACAATGAGCAGTTCTTC. This gives the protein CASSFSSGNFYNEQFF.

This clonotype was detected many times. The V and J genes are TRBV20-1 and TRBJ1-1, with D perhaps TRBD1 (6 bases). CDR3 length equals 16 residues. V shed 3 bases and J shed 1 base, with 18 bases lying between them. Germline values: CDR1 DFQATT, CDR2 SNEGSKA (reference sequence). In DNA, the CDR3 is TGCAGTGCTAGGACTACACAGGGCCGGGGGAACACTGAAGCTTTCTTT. It translates to CSARTTQGRGNTEAFF.

This clonotype came up many times. The chain uses TRBV20-1 and TRBJ2-7; 10 nucleotides agree with TRBD2. Germline CDR1 DFQATT, CDR2 SNEGSKA (reference sequence). Unmatched junction bases numbered 15, after V lost 3 bases and J lost 7 bases. This CDR3 has 16 amino acids. The CDR3 here is CSASLAGGSPEGEQYF. In nucleotides, the CDR3 is TGCAGTGCTAGTTTAGCGGGAGGCTCCCCCGAAGGGGAGCAGTACTTC.

This clonotype was seen a few times. The chain links TRBV2 to TRBJ1-4, with TRBD1 as a possible D gene (5 bases). In germline, CDR1 is SNHLY, CDR2 FYNNEI. This CDR3 has 14 amino acids. V gave up 9 bases and J gave up 3 bases, with 14 bases separating them. This CDR3 is CASRGGRPNEKLFF. CDR3 coding DNA: TGTGCCAGTCGGGGGGGGAGGCCTAATGAAAAACTGTTTTTT.

This clonotype came up many times. The chain is built from TRBV30 and TRBJ2-5; perhaps TRBD1 as D (6 bases). CDR1 and CDR2 from the germline V gene are GTSNPN and SVGIG (reference sequence). The V end lost 8 bases, the J end lost 7 bases, and 20 bases lay between the germline ends. This CDR3 has 13 amino acids. CDR3 sequence (DNA): TGTGCCACAAGGACAGATGGTACTGGGACCCAGTACTTC. This sequence encodes CATRTDGTGTQYF.

V usage is TRBV6-1 and J usage is TRBJ2-7, with 8 bases lining up with TRBD2. CDR1 and CDR2 from the germline V gene are MNHNS and SASEGT. Losses at the gene ends were 6 bases for V and 2 bases for J; bases not matched to a gene: 12. CDR3 size: 16 residues. The CDR3 reads CASSVTPGLAAYEQYF. DNA of the CDR3: TGTGCCAGCAGCGTCACTCCTGGACTAGCCGCCTACGAGCAGTACTTC.

In this sample, this clonotype turned up a few times. This rearrangement joins TRBV10-2 to TRBJ2-1; 9 bases are shared with TRBD2. Unmatched junction bases numbered 12, after V lost 3 bases and J lost 12 bases. CDR1 is WSHSY and CDR2 is SAAADI in the germline V gene. CDR3 length equals 15 residues. Here the CDR3 reads CASSDIRLAGRPQFF. The CDR3 DNA reads TGCGCCAGCAGTGATATTCGGCTAGCGGGACGCCCGCAGTTCTTC.

This clonotype was recorded many times. The chain links TRBV7-9 to TRBJ2-7; D could derive from TRBD1 or TRBD2 (5 bases each). CDR3 length equals 14 residues. V gave up 1 base and J gave up 1 base, with 8 bases separating them. Germline CDR1 and CDR2: SEHNR and FQNEAQ (reference sequence). CDR3 in amino acids: CASSLDGGSYEQYF. In nucleotides, the CDR3 is TGTGCCAGCAGCTTAGATGGGGGATCCTACGAGCAGTACTTC.

This rearrangement joins TRBV5-6 to TRBJ2-7; 10 nucleotides line up with TRBD1. The CDR3 totals 15 residues. V lost 3 bases to trimming and J lost 3 bases; unmatched junction nucleotides: 6. Germline V gives CDR1 SGHDT, CDR2 YYEEEE. In nucleotides, the CDR3 is TGTGCCAGCAGCTCGGTCGACAGGGGGCGCTACGAGCAGTACTTC. This gives the protein CASSSVDRGRYEQYF. Together with reference TRBV5-6 and TRBJ2-7, the CDR3 gives the full variable domain: DAGVTQSPTHLIKTRGQQVTLRCSPKSGHDTVSWYQQALGQGPQFIFQYYEEEERQRGNFPDRFSGHQFPNYSSELNVNALLLGDSALYLCASSSVDRGRYEQYFGPGTRLTVT.

The J gene is TRBJ1-2, the V gene TRBV29-1; D unresolved. Germline CDR1 and CDR2: SQVTM and ANQGSEA. Deletions cut 3 bases from V and 1 base from J, with 6 bases between. The CDR3 has 12 residues. The CDR3 here is CSVDSLNYGYTF. In DNA form, the CDR3 reads TGCAGCGTTGACAGCCTTAACTATGGCTACACCTTC.

This clonotype was seen repeatedly, ten times or more. The rearrangement joins TRBV27 to TRBJ1-2; D ambiguous. The CDR3 totals 15 residues. Trimming cost V 0 bases and J 2 bases, with 10 bases left between them. Germline loops: CDR1 MNHEY, CDR2 SMNVEV (reference sequence). The CDR3 DNA is TGTGCCAGCAGTTTATCGTGGAACAGAAACTATGGCTACACCTTC. Protein: CASSLSWNRNYGYTF.

Ten or more counts support this clonotype. The gene calls are TRBV12-3 or TRBV12-4 and TRBJ1-3, with D hard to call. Trimming took off 4 bases at V and 0 bases at J, with 19 bases between the two ends. The CDR3 extends over 18 amino acids. CDR3 sequence (DNA): TGTGCCAGCAGTTACCTACGAGACGCTTTAAGCTCTGGAAACACCATATATTTT. Translated: CASSYLRDALSSGNTIYF.

V gene TRBV20-1 combines with J gene TRBJ1-5, with unresolved D. Germline CDR1 is DFQATT and CDR2 is SNEGSKA (reference sequence). Trimming took off 3 bases at V and 2 bases at J, with 11 bases between the two ends. The CDR3 covers 14 residues. CDR3 sequence reads: CSARRPIGNQPQHF. In nucleotides, the CDR3 is TGCAGTGCTAGGCGCCCGATCGGCAATCAGCCCCAGCATTTT.

The table lists this clonotype with many counts. The chain links TRBV20-1 to TRBJ2-6, with 8 bases identical to TRBD1. The CDR3 consists of 17 residues. The V segment lost 3 bases and the J segment 0 bases; nucleotides outside the gene matches: 7. Germline assignment: CDR1 DFQATT and CDR2 SNEGSKA (reference sequence). CDR3 region: CSASSGTGLSGANVLTF. The CDR3, as DNA: TGCAGTGCTAGCTCCGGGACAGGCCTCTCTGGGGCCAACGTCCTGACTTTC.